This TCR beta chain was retrieved from a study of naive and memory T cell subsets. An equimolar mix of two oligonucleotides served as the beta constant-region primer for TRBC1 and TRBC2. A 12-nucleotide UMI and the SP2 primer were added to the cDNA 3' end by oligonucleotide ligation. Each CDR3 protein gets one entry after TCRdb re-called the UMI-ligation and nested PCR reads with MiXCR. The table shows 65,000 to 85,000 distinct CDR3 sequences, with roughly 14% occurring only once. This clonotype was counted a few times. V lost 4 bases and J lost 1, with 10 bases in between. CDR1 and CDR2 from the germline V gene are SGHRS and YFSETQ. CDR3 length equals 14 residues.

The chain has TRBV5-1 and TRBJ2-3; TRBD1 or TRBD2 may be the D gene (5 bases each). The source material was central memory CD4+ T cells from blood. This receptor was taken from a human donor in good health. Here the CDR3 reads CASSEGLGTDTQYF. CDR3 nucleotides: TGCGCCAGCAGCGAGGGGCTCGGCACAGATACGCAGTATTTT.